This T cell receptor beta chain was captured in a study of T cell repertoires in cytomegalovirus infection. This clonotype has a single count. Its antigen is unknown. V lost 6 bases and J lost 5; bases outside the gene matches: 8. The CDR3 has 15 residues. In germline, CDR1 is MNHGY, CDR2 SAAAGT. MiXCR was run by TCRdb on the reads, yielding one entry per CDR3 protein. This repertoire shows about 900,000 distinct CDR3 sequences, under 40% found once; its top ten account for about an eighth. This TCR came from a human donor in good health (CMV status not recorded). Some clones in this sample may be carry-over from other donors' samples. The sample was cultured CD8+ T cells from PBMCs, taken from culture after CMV antigen stimulation. V is TRBV6-8 and J is TRBJ1-5; TRBD1 agrees at 9 bases. The CDR3 nucleotides are TGTGCCAGCAGGTTTGCCAGGGACAGGGATCAGCCCCAGCATTTT. Its translation is CASRFARDRDQPQHF.